This passage covers 10 T cell receptor beta chains from one sample sequenced in a study of cytomegalovirus exposure and HLA in healthy donors (dated by TCRdb to 2015 to 2018). Library preparation employed the immunoSEQ multiplex PCR assay. For the multiplex PCR, a mixture combining 60 forward primers for TCR Vbeta segments and 13 reverse primers for TCR Jbeta segments was used. The clones in this table, taken by TCRdb from immuneACCESS, are in-frame only. Not every clone is retained; where verified, under half of the shortfall comes from an unresolved V gene, and the cause of the rest is unknown. This sample is represented by 75,000 to 95,000 clones; approximately 78% of them were singletons. The ten largest clonotypes hold around 4% of the sample. Sequenced material: PBMCs. The receptor set was obtained from a male donor in good health and CMV-seropositive.

This clone has only one observation. The chain is built from TRBV14 and TRBJ2-7; 9 bases align to TRBD1. This CDR3 is built from 13 residues. V lost 4 bases to trimming and J lost 6 bases; unmatched junction nucleotides: 4. Germline V gives CDR1 SGHDN, CDR2 FVKESK. CDR3 residues: CASSPRQGGEQYF. In nucleotides, the CDR3 is TGTGCCAGCAGCCCCCGACAGGGGGGCGAGCAGTACTTC. The full variable domain, with the rest looked up from reference TRBV14 and TRBJ2-7, is EAGVTQFPSHSVIEKGQTVTLRCDPISGHDNLYWYRRVMGKEIKFLLHFVKESKQDESGMPNNRFLAERTGGTYSTLKVQPAELEDSGVYFCASSPRQGGEQYFGPGTRLTVT.

V gene TRBV18 combines with J gene TRBJ1-4, with a possible D match to TRBD1 (6 bases). The CDR3 is 17 residues long. Germline CDR1 reads KGHSH; CDR2 reads LQKENI. Trimming shortened V by 3 bases and J by 2 bases, and 16 bases separated the two germline ends. The CDR3 sequence is CASSPRGPMATNEKLFF. CDR3 in DNA: TGTGCCAGCTCACCGCGGGGGCCTATGGCTACTAATGAAAAACTGTTTTTT.

V and J are TRBV20-1 and TRBJ1-1; D is undetermined. Looked up from germline, CDR1 is DFQATT and CDR2 is SNEGSKA (reference sequence). The CDR3 contains 11 residues. Trimming removed 5 bases from V and 5 bases from J, with 9 bases in between. CDR3 sequence (DNA): TGCAGTGCTTATGGAGGGACTGAAGCTTTCTTT. Protein sequence: CSAYGGTEAFF.

This rearrangement joins TRBV11-2 to TRBJ1-4, with 9 positions matching TRBD1. CDR1 and CDR2 (germline): SGHAT, FQNNGV. The CDR3 has 16 residues. The ends lost 3 bases at V and 5 bases at J; junction bases unmatched: 7. The CDR3 spells CASSFLGQGRNEKLFF. DNA of the CDR3: TGTGCCAGCAGCTTCCTTGGACAGGGGCGGAATGAAAAACTGTTTTTT.

The chain recombines TRBV4-2 with TRBJ2-7; 14 bases are a match to TRBD2. The V gene's germline CDR1 is LGHNA and CDR2 YNFKEQ. V dropped 1 base and J dropped 8; count of bases not matched to a gene: 4. There are 15 residues in the CDR3. Written as DNA, the CDR3 is TGTGCCAGCAGCCAAGGGACTAGCGGGGGGAGGAAGCAGTACTTC. This encodes CASSQGTSGGRKQYF.

The chain is built from TRBV7-9 and TRBJ1-2; D might be TRBD1 (6 bases). The CDR3 is 15 amino acids. Germline V gene data show CDR1 as SEHNR and CDR2 as FQNEAQ (reference sequence). The germline V and J ends were trimmed by 11 bases and 0 bases, with 19 bases remaining between them. The CDR3 DNA sequence: TGTGCCGGGACACGATCGGGCAGTTCTAACTATGGCTACACCTTC. Amino acid sequence: CAGTRSGSSNYGYTF.

The V and J genes are TRBV29-1 and TRBJ2-5; 10 bases are a match to TRBD2. Unmatched junction bases numbered 8, after V lost 6 bases and J lost 1 base. Germline CDR1 is SQVTM and CDR2 is ANQGSEA. The length of the CDR3 is 15 residues. CDR3 loop: CSVILAGNSQETQYF. CDR3 DNA: TGCAGCGTGATACTAGCGGGAAACTCCCAAGAGACCCAGTACTTC.

This rearrangement joins TRBV5-1 to TRBJ2-3; 11 bases line up with TRBD2. CDR3 length: 17 residues. The germline gives CDR1 SGHRS, CDR2 YFSETQ. With V trimmed by 0 bases and J by 2 bases, 5 bases remained unmatched. Written as DNA, the CDR3 is TGCGCCAGCAGCTTGGCCAGGACTAGCGGGCCCACAGATACGCAGTATTTT. This codes for CASSLARTSGPTDTQYF.

This clone was counted between two and nine times. The V call is TRBV6-6, the J call TRBJ2-2; 13 nucleotides match TRBD2. Looked up from germline, CDR1 is MNHNY and CDR2 is SVGAGI (reference sequence). The CDR3 length is 16 residues. J gave up 3 bases and V 8 bases, and 6 bases lay outside the gene matches. CDR3 in amino acids: CASATSGRADTGELFF. The CDR3 DNA follows: TGTGCCAGCGCTACTAGCGGGAGGGCCGACACCGGGGAGCTGTTTTTT.

This chain joins TRBV9 and TRBJ2-7; 7 nucleotides line up with TRBD1. The CDR3 is 15 amino acids. V lost 10 bases, J lost 0 bases, and 13 bases stayed unmatched. Germline loops: CDR1 SGDLS, CDR2 YYNGEE. The CDR3 spells CAVIGGTANSYEQYF. The CDR3, as DNA: TGTGCCGTCATCGGTGGGACAGCAAACTCCTACGAGCAGTACTTC.